The text below deals with one T cell receptor (beta chain). This clone's antigen is unknown. Per-base quality was not reported, and no clone a single base away is much larger than it. The data were obtained in a study of beta chain features in type 1 diabetes (dated by TCRdb to the late 2010s). Broadly, across the study: Mean age, gender distribution, total cell number and subset yield were not different between patients and healthy donors. A total of about 100,000,000 sorted cells were examined across all samples, and RNA yield correlated strongly with the number of cells per subset. Naive and central memory subsets were obtained from all 30 or so donors, but regulatory and stem cell-like memory subsets were isolated from only 8 patients and roughly eight healthy donors. The study compared TCRB repertoires of sorted circulating CD4+ T cell subsets between recently diagnosed type 1 diabetes patients and matched healthy donors.

From each donor, a single peripheral blood sample of approximately 110 mL on average was drawn into heparinised tubes. Using a panel that included CD45RO, CCR7, CD25, CD127, CD95 and CD27, naive, central memory, regulatory and stem cell-like memory CD4+ T cells were sorted on a BD FACSAria II. Purity was above 95% for every sorted population. PBMCs were isolated immediately by Lymphoprep density gradient centrifugation and stained directly without culture. To minimize batch effects, samples were stained and sorted in pairs, one healthy donor with one patient per experiment. Overall study results and their limits: PCR might favor shorter templates, but patient and control samples were amplified and corrected together, so any skew would affect both groups equally. Only small numbers of individuals were included in the HLA sub-analyses, which left unresolved whether HLA type had any influence on TCRB rearrangement. Naive, central memory and regulatory TCRB repertoires appeared to be more alike among patients than among healthy donors. At VDJ recombination sites, patients with type 1 diabetes made fewer insertions and deleted more nucleotides, a pattern implying thymic rearrangement abnormalities. A moderate but significant shortening of TCRB CDR3 length was observed in type 1 diabetes patients in all four CD4+ subsets. Because cDNA rather than genomic DNA was sequenced, highly expressing activated cells could have been over-represented, although no difference in activation and CD3 levels was found between groups.

The entire isolated RNA was reverse transcribed using the High Capacity cDNA Reverse Transcription Kit, and thus expressed TCRB transcripts were sequenced. Deep immunoSEQ sequencing was performed on naive, central memory and regulatory T cell samples, with an average of roughly 3.6 million total reads per sample. Sorted cells were lysed in RLT buffer, and RNA was extracted using DNase-treated RNeasy Micro or Mini kits according to cell number. Each cell subset was processed separately to prevent cross-contamination, with patient and healthy donor samples processed together. Using the immunoSEQ multiplex PCR, TCRB sequences were amplified from cDNA into 87-bp fragments spanning the CDR3 region. The amplicons were sequenced using the Illumina HiSeq platform. The paper's processing steps were these. Synthetic template baselines were used to correct PCR bias computationally, reads within Hamming distance 2 were collapsed, and singletons that could not be merged were discarded. By aligning reads against IMGT, V, D and J genes, CDR3 length, and insertions or deletions at six rearrangement sites were assigned. Within each subset, clonotype counts were normalized to sorted cell number, after which true diversity and Gini coefficients were computed with the tcR R package. The overlap coefficient, calculated on TCRB nucleotide sequences, was used to quantify repertoire sharing. Out-of-frame TCRB sequences from naive cells were analyzed to stand in for the pre-selection repertoire. TCRdb took over this immuneACCESS table, retaining in-frame rearrangements with V and J assigned. Such tables are incomplete; in checked studies, under half of the missing clones stem from an unresolved V gene, and the remainder is unexplained. That table gives V, J and clone size, and the DNA gave D and trimming. The sample table shows hundreds of thousands of clones, and around 15% are seen once. 0.02% to 0.025% of the sample lies in the top ten.

Sequenced: naive CD4+ T cells from blood. The meaning of the sample's cell subset or site label: true naive CD4+ T cells. The TCR was taken from a man in his late teens or twenties with type 1 diabetes.

The CDR3 protein is CAWRIARQGNTEAFF. The DNA sequence reads TGTGCCTGGAGGATCGCCCGCCAGGGAAACACTGAAGCTTTCTTT. The rearrangement combines TRBV30 with TRBJ1-1, and TRBD1 may be the D gene, going by 5 matching bases. Trimming removed 3 bases from V and 2 bases from J, leaving 16 bases between the germline ends. The germline V gene encodes CDR1 GTSNPN and CDR2 SVGIG (reference sequence). The CDR3 runs 15 residues from the cysteine to the phenylalanine. Solely the CDR3 DNA is kept, with 45 bases framed from the first base.